Listed below are T cell receptor beta chains from one sample, sequenced in a study of T cell changes during pregnancy in multiple sclerosis. Here immunoSEQ multiplex PCR was the method, and the copy in TCRdb shows in-frame clones only, minus some. Of approximately 43,000 clones in the sample, around 93% are singletons; the top ten hold approximately 8.7%. The sequencing used CD8+ T cells from peripheral blood mononuclear cells, collected in the third trimester of pregnancy. These receptor sequences come from a female donor with multiple sclerosis, enrolled in a pregnancy study. CDR3s include the opening cysteine and the closing phenylalanine or tryptophan. D genes are given only for firm matches. Clone size, where shown, is once, few, many, or a class for clones that have expanded.

V	J	size	D	DNA	CDR3
TRBV7-9	TRBJ2-7	once	-	TGTGCCAGCAGCTTGGACAGAGCCTTCTACGAGCAGTACTTC	CASSLDRAFYEQYF
TRBV9	TRBJ2-7	-	-	TGTGCCAGCAGCGTAGACCAGGGGCTAGCCTACGAGCAGTACTTC	CASSVDQGLAYEQYF
TRBV28	TRBJ2-7	-	TRBD1	TGTGCCACCCTACCGCCGACAGGGATTTGCTACGAGCAGTACTTC	CATLPPTGICYEQYF
TRBV5-1	TRBJ1-2	-	-	TGCGCCAGCAGCCCCCACCTAGACAGCTTTCCCTATGGCTACACCTTC	CASSPHLDSFPYGYTF
TRBV29-1	TRBJ2-1	-	-	TGCAGCGTTGATGGGGCAATCCACAATGAGCAGTTCTTC	CSVDGAIHNEQFF
TRBV28	TRBJ1-5	-	TRBD1	TGTGCCAGCAGTTTGACAGGGGATCAGCCCCAGCATTTT	CASSLTGDQPQHF
TRBV11-2	TRBJ2-1	-	-	TGTGCCAGCAGCTTACTCCACAATGAGCAGTTCTTC	CASSLLHNEQFF
TRBV28	TRBJ1-5	-	-	TGTGCCAGCAGTTTATTCGGGTCTGCGAGGCAGCCCCAGCATTTT	CASSLFGSARQPQHF
TRBV2	TRBJ2-7	-	-	TGTGCCAGCCTGGGCGCCAGCTACGAGCAGTACTTC	CASLGASYEQYF
TRBV7-8	TRBJ2-7	once	TRBD1	TGTGCCAGCAGCGTCGGGACAGGGTACGAGCAGTACTTC	CASSVGTGYEQYF
TRBV15	TRBJ2-3	-	-	TGTGCCACCAGCTCCCAGGGCGGTGGATTCACAGATACGCAGTATTTT	CATSSQGGGFTDTQYF
TRBV9	TRBJ2-1	-	-	TGTGCCAGCAGCGTCTCTAGCTATCATGAGCAGTTCTTC	CASSVSSYHEQFF
TRBV28	TRBJ1-5	-	TRBD1	TGTGCCAGCAGTCCATCGACAGGGAAGACTCAGCATTTT	CASSPSTGKTQHF
TRBV4-2	TRBJ2-4	-	TRBD2	TGTGCCAGCAGCCAAGCCGGACTAGCGGGAAAAAACATTCAGTACTTC	CASSQAGLAGKNIQYF
TRBV4-1	TRBJ2-7	-	TRBD2	TGCGCCAGCAGCCAAGACGATTATAGCGGGAGGGCCTACGAGCAGTACTTC	CASSQDDYSGRAYEQYF
TRBV27	TRBJ2-2	once	TRBD2	TGTGCCAGCAGTTGGGGACTGGGGGGGGTTGGGGAGCTGTTTTTT	CASSWGLGGVGELFF
TRBV15	TRBJ2-2	-	TRBD2	TGTGCCACCAGCCCCCCCGCGGGAGGAACGAACACCGGGGAGCTGTTTTTT	CATSPPAGGTNTGELFF
TRBV4-3	TRBJ2-1	-	TRBD2	TGCGCCAGCAGCCAAGAAAGGGGACTAGCGTTTAATGAGCAGTTCTTC	CASSQERGLAFNEQFF
TRBV6-1	TRBJ2-7	-	-	TGTGCCAGCACCTTGACTAGGTTCTACGAGCAGTACTTC	CASTLTRFYEQYF
TRBV7-6	TRBJ2-7	-	TRBD2	TGTGCCAGCAGCTTAGCGGGAGGGCGAGAGCAGTACTTC	CASSLAGGREQYF
TRBV15	TRBJ1-5	-	-	TGTGCCACCAGCAGAGATCGGTATCCGAACCAGCCCCAGCATTTT	CATSRDRYPNQPQHF
TRBV7-9	TRBJ1-3	-	TRBD1	TGTGCCAGCAGGGCCGGGACAGAAAGAAACACCATATATTTT	CASRAGTERNTIYF
TRBV29-1	TRBJ2-7	once	TRBD1	TGCAGCGTGATCCGGGACAGTATCTACGAGCAGTACTTC	CSVIRDSIYEQYF
TRBV5-8	TRBJ2-7	-	TRBD1	TGTGCCAGCAGCTTACAGGGGGCCGACGAGCAGTACTTC	CASSLQGADEQYF
TRBV14	TRBJ2-7	-	TRBD1	TGTGCCAGCAGCCAAGCTGGGCCTCGGGACAGCTACGAGCAGTACTTC	CASSQAGPRDSYEQYF
TRBV7-8	TRBJ2-1	-	-	TGTGCCAGCAGCTTACCCGGACTCCCAACCATTAGTGAGCAGTTCTTC	CASSLPGLPTISEQFF
TRBV21-1	TRBJ2-7	-	-	TGTGCCAGCAGCATCCCCCCGACAGGGCACGAGCAGTACTTC	CASSIPPTGHEQYF
TRBV27	TRBJ2-2	-	TRBD2	TGTGCCAGCAAGCGACTAGCGGGAAGCACCGGGGAGCTGTTTTTT	CASKRLAGSTGELFF
TRBV27	TRBJ2-3	-	TRBD1	TGTGCCAGCAGTATCGGGACAGGGAACACAGATACGCAGTATTTT	CASSIGTGNTDTQYF
TRBV15	TRBJ1-2	once	-	TGTGCCACCAGCAGAGGCCGAGGGTTAGCTAACTATGGCTACACCTTC	CATSRGRGLANYGYTF
TRBV6-4	TRBJ2-3	-	TRBD2	TGTGCCAGCAGTGCCGGGACTACAGGCACAGATACGCAGTATTTT	CASSAGTTGTDTQYF
TRBV4-2	TRBJ2-1	-	-	TGTGCCAGCAGCCAACAAATCTTAGGGGGAGATGAGCAGTTCTTC	CASSQQILGGDEQFF
TRBV7-9	TRBJ2-1	-	-	TGTGCCAGCAGCCGCAATGAGCAGTTCTTC	CASSRNEQFF
TRBV11-2	TRBJ2-2	-	-	TGTGCCAGCAGCTTAATAACAGGTTACACCGGGGAGCTGTTTTTT	CASSLITGYTGELFF
TRBV7-9	TRBJ1-5	once	-	TGTGCCAGCAGCTTCGCGGGGGGACCCTATAGCAATCAGCCCCAGCATTTT	CASSFAGGPYSNQPQHF
TRBV10-3	TRBJ2-7	-	-	TGTGCCATTGGGACACGGCTCTCCTACGAGCAGTACTTC	CAIGTRLSYEQYF
TRBV30	TRBJ1-1	-	TRBD1	TGTGCCTGGAGTTTGTTGAACCCAGGGGGGGAAGCTTTCTTT	CAWSLLNPGGEAFF
TRBV27	TRBJ2-7	-	-	TGTGCCAGCCACCGGGAGCCACACGAGCAGTACTTC	CASHREPHEQYF
TRBV15	TRBJ2-2	-	-	TGTGCCACCCTAGGGAGCGCGAACACCGGGGAGCTGTTTTTT	CATLGSANTGELFF
TRBV5-4	TRBJ1-1	-	-	TGTGCCAGCAGCCCTGACCCGGGGTGGCAGAACACTGAAGCTTTCTTT	CASSPDPGWQNTEAFF
TRBV7-9	TRBJ2-7	-	-	TGTGCCAGCAGCCCTGAAGGTGGAGGGAATATTAGATACGAGCAGTACTTC	CASSPEGGGNIRYEQYF
TRBV7-9	TRBJ2-3	-	-	TGTGCCAGCAGCTCCCGTGGGGGGATTAGCACAGATACGCAGTATTTT	CASSSRGGISTDTQYF
TRBV21-1	TRBJ1-1	-	-	TGTGCCAGCAGCGCGGGACAGGGGAGGGTTCGGATTTACACTGAAGCTTTCTTT	CASSAGQGRVRIYTEAFF
TRBV13	TRBJ2-3	-	-	TGTGCCAGCAGCTTAGCAGGTTTCACAGATACGCAGTATTTT	CASSLAGFTDTQYF
TRBV27	TRBJ1-5	-	-	TGTGCCAGCAGTTTATGGGGGCTCGGTGGCAATCAGCCCCAGCATTTT	CASSLWGLGGNQPQHF
TRBV10-3	TRBJ2-7	-	-	TGTGCCATCAGTACGGGGTCCTACGAGCAGTACTTC	CAISTGSYEQYF
TRBV5-1	TRBJ2-7	-	-	TGCGCCAGCAGCTTGCGGGGGAACTACGAGCAGTACTTC	CASSLRGNYEQYF
TRBV19	TRBJ1-5	-	-	TGTGCCAGTAGTATCGGCGGCCAGCCCCAGCATTTT	CASSIGGQPQHF
TRBV30	TRBJ2-2	-	TRBD2	TGTGCCTGGGGTGGACTAGACTCCACCGGGGAGCTGTTTTTT	CAWGGLDSTGELFF
TRBV4-1	TRBJ1-4	-	-	TGCGCCAGCAGCCTCTCCGGGGAAAAACTGTTTTTT	CASSLSGEKLFF
TRBV27	TRBJ2-1	once	-	TGTGCCAGCAGCCTGGCAGGGGCCTACAATGAGCAGTTCTTC	CASSLAGAYNEQFF
TRBV7-9	TRBJ2-2	-	-	TGTGCCAGCAGCTTAATTGGACAGAACACCGGGGAGCTGTTTTTT	CASSLIGQNTGELFF
TRBV4-1	TRBJ1-1	-	-	TGCGCCAGCAGCGGCCCAACCGTCGAGGGTTCAGGGAACACTGAAGCTTTCTTT	CASSGPTVEGSGNTEAFF
TRBV6-5	TRBJ2-7	-	-	TGTGCCAGCAGTAGAGTACTAGCCGCCGAGCAGTACTTC	CASSRVLAAEQYF
TRBV7-8	TRBJ1-1	-	-	TGTGCCAGCAGCTTAACGGGGGGGCCTGAAGCTTTCTTT	CASSLTGGPEAFF
TRBV7-3	TRBJ1-2	-	-	TGTGCCAGCAGCGCTACAGGGACCTATGGCTACACCTTC	CASSATGTYGYTF
TRBV19	TRBJ2-2	-	-	TGTGCCAGTTTAGATCGAACCGGGGAGCTGTTTTTT	CASLDRTGELFF